These 24 T cell receptor beta chains were sequenced from one sample in a study of T cell responses to AZD1222 COVID-19 vaccine. Data came from immunoSEQ multiplex PCR; TCRdb stores just in-frame clones and leaves some out. The profile shows over 150,000 clones, roughly nine tenths of them singletons. Sequenced here: peripheral blood, sampled on day 0 of AZD1222 vaccination. The receptors originated from an adult in good health.

The chain couples TRBV14 to TRBJ1-1; TRBD1 matches at 8 bases. V lost 1 base and J lost 0; bases outside the gene matches: 4. This CDR3 spans 16 amino acids. Germline lookup yields CDR1 SGHDN and CDR2 FVKESK. DNA of the CDR3: TGTGCCAGCAGCCAAGGACAGGGGATGGTGAACACTGAAGCTTTCTTT. Residues: CASSQGQGMVNTEAFF. The full variable domain, with the rest looked up from reference TRBV14 and TRBJ1-1, is EAGVTQFPSHSVIEKGQTVTLRCDPISGHDNLYWYRRVMGKEIKFLLHFVKESKQDESGMPNNRFLAERTGGTYSTLKVQPAELEDSGVYFCASSQGQGMVNTEAFFGQGTRLTVV.

This chain uses TRBV18 with TRBJ1-2; D is possibly TRBD1 (5 bases). V lost 2 bases to trimming and J lost 7 bases, with 20 bases between them. This CDR3 is built from 16 residues. Germline V gives CDR1 KGHSH, CDR2 LQKENI. DNA of the CDR3: TGTGCCAGCTCACCAGTAATCAGGGACCCTTTAGGTGGCTACACCTTC. This sequence encodes CASSPVIRDPLGGYTF.

V is TRBV10-3 and J is TRBJ1-6, with no clear D. The CDR3 has 13 amino acids. Deletions cut 7 bases from V and 13 bases from J, with 17 bases between. Germline V lookup: CDR1 ENHRY, CDR2 SYGVKD. CDR3: CAIKDKFMVPLHF. The CDR3 region has the DNA TGTGCCATCAAGGATAAGTTTATGGTTCCCCTCCACTTT.

This rearrangement joins TRBV24-1 to TRBJ1-1, with D possibly TRBD1 on 5 matching bases. Trimming took off 7 bases at V and 3 bases at J, with 11 bases between the two ends. Germline V gene sequence: CDR1 KGHDR, CDR2 SFDVKD. The CDR3 extends over 13 amino acids. CDR3 sequence: CATRGHADTEAFF. The CDR3 DNA follows: TGTGCCACCAGAGGACATGCTGACACTGAAGCTTTCTTT.

Worth noting for this clone: The conserved phenylalanine or tryptophan is not found at the CDR3 terminus, so this likely reflects a read error. The DNA is left out, because the CDR3 cannot be placed on it with certainty; the CDR3 is given as TCRdb lists it. The CDR3 is CASSNGVKRGMY. The V call is TRBV6-4, the J call TRBJ2-7; the DNA was not compared with TRBD2, the D call given in the table. The CDR3 adds up to 12 amino acids, both ends counted. The germline gives CDR1 MRHNA, CDR2 SNTAGT.

CDR3 in amino acids: CASSRRLAGGPRETQYF. For the CDR3, the DNA is TGTGCCAGCAGCAGAAGACTAGCGGGGGGACCGAGGGAGACCCAGTACTTC. This rearrangement joins TRBV7-7 to TRBJ2-5, with 13 bases that match TRBD2. The junction had 11 bases not matched to a gene; V was cut back by 5 bases and J by 5 bases. Germline loops: CDR1 SSHAT, CDR2 FNYEAQ (reference sequence). This CDR3 contains 17 residues.

This clone was detected only a few times. The chain employs TRBV5-4 and TRBJ2-7, with 12 bases fitting TRBD1. V trimming: 4 bases; J trimming: 4 bases; junction bases outside the gene matches: 6. Per germline, CDR1 SGHNT and CDR2 YYREEE (reference sequence). This CDR3 region has 15 residues. The CDR3 bases are TGTGCCAGCAGCGTGGGACAGGGGGCTATATACGAGCAGTACTTC. It yields the protein CASSVGQGAIYEQYF.

The chain combines TRBV28 with TRBJ1-6, with D possibly matching TRBD1 (6 bases). Per germline, CDR1 MDHEN and CDR2 SYDVKM. Trimming took 4 bases from V and 6 from J, leaving 16 bases between them. The CDR3 covers 16 residues. This CDR3 is CASSWAGQGINSPLHF. The DNA of the CDR3 is TGTGCCAGCAGTTGGGCGGGCCAGGGGATTAATTCACCCCTCCACTTT.

The V and J genes are TRBV4-2 and TRBJ2-7; TRBD1 or TRBD2 may be the D gene (5 bases each). The ends were cut back, 1 base at V and 0 bases at J, with 13 bases in the middle. CDR3 length equals 16 residues. Per germline, CDR1 LGHNA and CDR2 YNFKEQ. CDR3 coding DNA: TGTGCCAGCAGCCAAGGGTCGGGGACGAGCTCCTACGAGCAGTACTTC. This translates into CASSQGSGTSSYEQYF.

This rearrangement joins TRBV9 to TRBJ1-1, with D possibly matching TRBD1 (5 bases). CDR3 length: 14 amino acids. V lost 2 bases, J lost 5 bases, and 13 bases lay in between. Germline CDR1 is SGDLS and CDR2 is YYNGEE. In nucleotides, the CDR3 is TGTGCCAGCAGCGTTTCGGGGGGAGGGACTGAAGCTTTCTTT. Its protein product is CASSVSGGGTEAFF.

The V call is TRBV4-2, the J call TRBJ2-3; 9 nucleotides line up with TRBD2. J lost 1 base, V lost 0 bases, and 8 bases had no gene match. The CDR3 is 18 amino acids. Germline values: CDR1 LGHNA, CDR2 YNFKEQ. The CDR3 is CASSQDQGSGGRTDTQYF. The CDR3, as DNA: TGTGCCAGCAGCCAAGATCAGGGTAGCGGGGGACGCACAGATACGCAGTATTTT.

The chain employs TRBV4-1 and TRBJ2-3, with D perhaps given as TRBD1 or TRBD2 (5 bases each). Trimming removed 4 bases at V and 2 bases at J, with 10 bases between. In germline, CDR1 is MGHRA, CDR2 YSYEKL. The CDR3 length is 14 residues. Written as DNA, the CDR3 is TGCGCCAGCAGCCTCCGGGACGTCACAGATACGCAGTATTTT. Its protein is CASSLRDVTDTQYF.

The V and J genes are TRBV3-1 (or the pseudogene TRBV3-2) and TRBJ2-1; D gene uncertain. Germline CDR1 is LGHDT and CDR2 is YNNKEL (reference sequence). This CDR3 is 13 amino acids long. V was pared by 0 bases and J by 12 bases, with 12 bases between. The chain's CDR3 is CASSQDEGKPQFF. CDR3 bases: TGTGCCAGCAGCCAAGATGAAGGAAAGCCGCAGTTCTTC.

This chain connects TRBV11-1 to TRBJ2-2; TRBD2 aligns across 11 bases. Germline assignment: CDR1 SGHAT and CDR2 FQDESV (reference sequence). The CDR3 totals 16 residues. Trimming removed 4 bases from V and 7 bases from J; junction bases left unmatched: 8. CDR3: CASSSTTSGEIGELFF. CDR3 nucleotides: TGTGCCAGCAGCTCCACGACTAGCGGGGAGATCGGGGAGCTGTTTTTT.

This clone appeared a few times. This chain connects TRBV5-4 to TRBJ1-3; 9 bases map to TRBD1. Germline V gives CDR1 SGHNT, CDR2 YYREEE (reference sequence). The length of the CDR3 is 16 residues. Germline trimming cut 3 bases from V and 1 base from J; bases unmatched to any gene: 5. The chain's CDR3 is CASSSGTGLSGNTIYF. CDR3 sequence (DNA): TGTGCCAGCAGCTCCGGGACAGGGCTTTCTGGAAACACCATATATTTT.

This rearrangement joins TRBV5-4 to TRBJ1-1; 8 bases align to TRBD1. CDR1 and CDR2 (germline): SGHNT, YYREEE (reference sequence). The CDR3 length is 13 residues. Trimming took 0 bases from V and 6 from J; bases not matched to a gene: 1. The CDR3 protein is CASSLGTGPEAFF. DNA of the CDR3: TGTGCCAGCAGCTTGGGGACAGGGCCTGAAGCTTTCTTT.

This chain connects TRBV21-1 to TRBJ1-6; the tabulated D call, TRBD1, remains unverified against the DNA. TRBV21-1 is an annotated pseudogene. The CDR3 has 14 amino acids. The CDR3 sequence: CASTIDRLNSPLHF. CDR3 bases: TGTGCCAGCACCATCGACAGGTTAAATTCACCCCTCCACTTT.

V is TRBV28 and J is TRBJ1-5, with 7 positions matching TRBD1. V was clipped by 3 bases and J by 6 bases; unmatched bases: 14. CDR1 MDHEN and CDR2 SYDVKM come from the germline V gene. The CDR3 has 17 amino acids. CDR3 DNA: TGTGCCAGCAGTTTGTATGGAGGTGTAGGGGGCAGTCAGCCCCAGCATTTT. Residues: CASSLYGGVGGSQPQHF.

The CDR3 loop is CASTQGVGTNYGYTF. The DNA for the CDR3 is TGTGCCAGCACCCAGGGGGTAGGGACTAACTATGGCTACACCTTC. V gene TRBV6-6 combines with J gene TRBJ1-2; 7 bases are a match to TRBD1. CDR3 size: 15 residues. Germline CDR1 reads MNHNY; CDR2 reads SVGAGI (reference sequence). After removal of 7 bases from V and 0 bases from J, the junction contained 8 bases not matched to a gene.

This clone was observed a single time. The chain is built from TRBV6-5 and TRBJ1-6; TRBD1 agrees at 7 bases. After removal of 6 bases from V and 7 bases from J, the junction contained 3 bases not matched to a gene. This CDR3 is 13 amino acids long. Germline V gene lookup returns CDR1 MNHEY and CDR2 SVGAGI. The CDR3 nucleotides are TGTGCCAGCAGCTGGGACAGCAATTCACCCCTCCACTTT. It encodes CASSWDSNSPLHF.

The chain links TRBV9 to TRBJ2-5, with 9 bases lining up with TRBD2. This CDR3 comprises 17 residues. V lost 0 bases to trimming and J lost 7 bases; unmatched junction nucleotides: 13. Germline V gene data show CDR1 as SGDLS and CDR2 as YYNGEE. In DNA form, the CDR3 reads TGTGCCAGCAGCGTAGGTCGGGCTAGCGGGGCCCGGACGACCCAGTACTTC. Translated: CASSVGRASGARTTQYF.

V usage is TRBV12-3 or TRBV12-4 and J usage is TRBJ2-1; unclear D gene. V was clipped by 6 bases and J by 10 bases, with 13 bases between them. The CDR3 is 12 amino acids. Written as DNA, the CDR3 is TGTGCCAGCAGCCTTCTCCCAGACGAGCAGTTCTTC. Encoded protein: CASSLLPDEQFF.

The V and J genes are TRBV6-5 and TRBJ2-1; 10 bases are shared with TRBD1. Germline lookup yields CDR1 MNHEY and CDR2 SVGAGI. CDR3 length: 16 amino acids. Trimming took 2 bases from V and 7 from J; bases not matched to a gene: 8. CDR3 sequence (DNA): TGTGCCAGCAGTTACCGAAGGACAGGGGGTGGGAATGAGCAGTTCTTC. Protein product: CASSYRRTGGGNEQFF.

The gene calls are TRBV6-5 and TRBJ1-2; weak D call: TRBD1 (6 bases). The V end was cut by 9 bases, the J end by 5 bases, with 19 bases between. The germline V gene has CDR1 MNHEY and CDR2 SVGAGI. The CDR3 has 14 residues. The CDR3 region is CARQIGQGKYGYTF. The CDR3 nucleotides read TGTGCCAGACAAATTGGCCAGGGGAAGTATGGCTACACCTTC.